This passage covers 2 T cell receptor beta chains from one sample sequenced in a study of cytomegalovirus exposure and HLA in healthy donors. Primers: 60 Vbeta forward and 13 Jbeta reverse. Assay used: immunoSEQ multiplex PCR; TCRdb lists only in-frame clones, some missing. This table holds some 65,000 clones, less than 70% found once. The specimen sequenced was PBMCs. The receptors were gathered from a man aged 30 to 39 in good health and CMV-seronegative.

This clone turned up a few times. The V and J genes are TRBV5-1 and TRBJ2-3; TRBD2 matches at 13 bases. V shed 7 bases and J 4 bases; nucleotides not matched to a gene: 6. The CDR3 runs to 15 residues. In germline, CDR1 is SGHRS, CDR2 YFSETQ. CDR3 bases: TGCGCCAGCCAGGGACTAGCGGGGTCCGCAGATACGCAGTATTTT. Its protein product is CASQGLAGSADTQYF.

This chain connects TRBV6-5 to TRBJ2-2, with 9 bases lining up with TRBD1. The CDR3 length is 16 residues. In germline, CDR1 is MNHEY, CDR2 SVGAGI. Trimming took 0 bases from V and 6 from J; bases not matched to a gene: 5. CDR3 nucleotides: TGTGCCAGCAGTTACTCAGGGACAGGGTCCTCCGGGGAGCTGTTTTTT. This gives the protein CASSYSGTGSSGELFF.